This is a list of T cell receptor beta chains from one sample in a study of tumor and adjacent non-tumor tissue in lung cancer. TCRdb fed the multiplex PCR reads into MiXCR, producing one record per CDR3 protein. This table holds some 100,000 distinct CDR3 sequences, approximately 60% found once. What was sequenced was distant non-tumor lung tissue. The receptors originated from a man aged 25 to 45 with non-small cell lung cancer. CDR3s leave out the opening cysteine and the closing phenylalanine or tryptophan. The order of the fields is V gene, J gene, D gene, CDR3 protein. The D gene is left open where the match is weak.

TRBV11-3	TRBJ2-1	-	ASSERQGMGEQS
TRBV6-2/TRBV6-3	TRBJ1-5	TRBD1	ASTGGRGNQPQH
TRBV20-1	TRBJ2-5	-	SVVTLPLETQY
TRBV29-1	TRBJ2-2	TRBD1	SVNQGVRDGELF
TRBV11-3	TRBJ1-1	-	VSTSTGGRNTETF
TRBV28	TRBJ2-7	TRBD1	ASTSVVTGTHEQY
TRBV6-1	TRBJ1-1	TRBD1	ASLPLGQGVTEAF
TRBV6-2/TRBV6-3	TRBJ2-4	TRBD1	ASRVDRGRANIQY
TRBV4-2	TRBJ2-2	TRBD1	ASNQRTGMNTGKLF
TRBV29-1	TRBJ2-7	-	SVRLSFYEQY
TRBV10-3	TRBJ2-3	-	AISESTSGADTRY
TRBV29-1	TRBJ2-3	TRBD1	SVVGDSVGQGSADTQY
TRBV12-3/TRBV12-4	TRBJ1-3	-	ASSLIVTGGNTIY
TRBV6-6	TRBJ2-6	-	ASRPGGANVLT
TRBV12-3/TRBV12-4	TRBJ2-1	-	ASTIRADRSYNEQF
TRBV11-2	TRBJ2-2	-	ASRDGRGGTGELF
TRBV20-1	TRBJ2-1	-	SDPGQVGYNEQF
TRBV11-2	TRBJ1-4	TRBD1	ASSLGPWDSNEKLF
TRBV11-3	TRBJ2-1	-	ATSLVGVEQS
TRBV6-1	TRBJ2-1	-	ASMGRASAAQKGYNEQF
TRBV20-1	TRBJ2-1	-	SAVGEGNNEHF
TRBV2	TRBJ1-5	-	ASSESLGQPQH
TRBV20-1	TRBJ2-7	-	SAPEEGTSHEQY
TRBV19	TRBJ2-1	-	ASKKGLAGGSFYNELF
TRBV12-3/TRBV12-4	TRBJ1-6	TRBD1	ASSTGTGASPLH